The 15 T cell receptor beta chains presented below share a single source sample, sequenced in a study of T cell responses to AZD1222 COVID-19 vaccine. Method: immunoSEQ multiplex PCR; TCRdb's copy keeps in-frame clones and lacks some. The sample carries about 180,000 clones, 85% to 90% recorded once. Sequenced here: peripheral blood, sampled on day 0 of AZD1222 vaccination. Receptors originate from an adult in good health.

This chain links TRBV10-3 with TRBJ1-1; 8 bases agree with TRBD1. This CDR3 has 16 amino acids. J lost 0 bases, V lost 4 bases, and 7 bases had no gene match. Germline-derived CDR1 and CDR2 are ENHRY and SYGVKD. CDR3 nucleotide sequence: TGTGCCATCAGTGCTACAGGGGGAGGACTGAACACTGAAGCTTTCTTT. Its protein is CAISATGGGLNTEAFF.

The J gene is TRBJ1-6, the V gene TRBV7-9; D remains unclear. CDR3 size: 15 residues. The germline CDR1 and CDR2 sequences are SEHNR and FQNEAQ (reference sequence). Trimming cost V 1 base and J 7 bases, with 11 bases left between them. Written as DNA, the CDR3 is TGTGCCAGCAGCTTAGGAGGGTTCGGGAATTCACCCCTCCACTTT. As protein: CASSLGGFGNSPLHF.

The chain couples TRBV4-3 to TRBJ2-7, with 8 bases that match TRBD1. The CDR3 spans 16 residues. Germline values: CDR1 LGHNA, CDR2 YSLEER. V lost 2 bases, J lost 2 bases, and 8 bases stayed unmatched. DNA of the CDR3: TGCGCCAGCAGCCAATGGTTCCAGGGGGCACCCTACGAGCAGTACTTC. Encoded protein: CASSQWFQGAPYEQYF.

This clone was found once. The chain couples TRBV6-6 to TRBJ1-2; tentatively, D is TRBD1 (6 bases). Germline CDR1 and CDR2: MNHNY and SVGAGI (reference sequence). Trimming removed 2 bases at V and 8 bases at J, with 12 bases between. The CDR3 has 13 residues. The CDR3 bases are TGTGCCAGCAGTTACGGGGGCGCTGAGGGCTACACCTTC. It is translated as CASSYGGAEGYTF.

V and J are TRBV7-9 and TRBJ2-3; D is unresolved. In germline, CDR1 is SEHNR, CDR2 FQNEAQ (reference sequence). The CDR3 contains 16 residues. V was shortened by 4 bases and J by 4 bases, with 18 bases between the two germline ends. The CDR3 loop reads CASSSEGRSIADTQYF. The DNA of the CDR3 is TGTGCCAGCAGCTCCGAAGGCCGCAGTATCGCAGATACGCAGTATTTT.

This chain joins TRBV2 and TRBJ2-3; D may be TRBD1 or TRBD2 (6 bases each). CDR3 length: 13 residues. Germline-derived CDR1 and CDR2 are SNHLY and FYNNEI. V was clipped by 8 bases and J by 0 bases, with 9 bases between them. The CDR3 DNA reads TGTGCCAGCGGCGGGACAAGCACAGATACGCAGTATTTT. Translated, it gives CASGGTSTDTQYF.

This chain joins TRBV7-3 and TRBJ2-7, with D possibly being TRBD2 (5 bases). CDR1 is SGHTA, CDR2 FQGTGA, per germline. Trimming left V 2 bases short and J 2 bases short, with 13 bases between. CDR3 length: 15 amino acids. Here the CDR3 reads CASSLSGGRTYEQYF. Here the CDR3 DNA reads TGTGCCAGCAGCTTATCGGGCGGGCGAACCTACGAGCAGTACTTC. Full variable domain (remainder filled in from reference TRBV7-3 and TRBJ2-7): GAGVSQTPSNKVTEKGKYVELRCDPISGHTALYWYRQSLGQGPEFLIYFQGTGAADDSGLPNDRFFAVRPEGSVSTLKIQRTERGDSAVYLCASSLSGGRTYEQYFGPGTRLTVT.

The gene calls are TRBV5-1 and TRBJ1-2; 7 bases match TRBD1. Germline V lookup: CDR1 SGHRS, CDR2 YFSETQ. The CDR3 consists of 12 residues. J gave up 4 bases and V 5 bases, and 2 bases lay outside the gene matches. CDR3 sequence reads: CASSRDSYGYTF. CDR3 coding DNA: TGCGCCAGCAGTCGGGACAGCTATGGCTACACCTTC.

CDR3 sequence reads: CASSEVTGSGEQYF. In nucleotides, the CDR3 is TGTGCCAGCAGTGAAGTGACAGGGTCCGGCGAGCAGTACTTC. The J gene is TRBJ2-7, the V gene TRBV25-1; 7 positions agree with TRBD1. The V gene end was trimmed by 2 bases and the J gene end by 6 bases; junction bases not matched to a gene: 7. Per germline, CDR1 MGHDK and CDR2 SYGVNS. The CDR3 totals 14 residues.

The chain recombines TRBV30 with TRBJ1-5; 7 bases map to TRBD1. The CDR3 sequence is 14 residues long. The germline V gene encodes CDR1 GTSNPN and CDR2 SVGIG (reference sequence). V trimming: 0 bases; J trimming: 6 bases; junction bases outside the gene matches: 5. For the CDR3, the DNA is TGTGCCTGGAGTGTACGCCAGGGGGTTCAGCCCCAGCATTTT. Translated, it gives CAWSVRQGVQPQHF. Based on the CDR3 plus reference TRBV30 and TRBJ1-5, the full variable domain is SQTIHQWPATLVQPVGSPLSLECTVEGTSNPNLYWYRQAAGRGLQLLFYSVGIGQISSEVPQNLSASRPQDRQFILSSKKLLLSDSGFYLCAWSVRQGVQPQHFGDGTRLSIL.

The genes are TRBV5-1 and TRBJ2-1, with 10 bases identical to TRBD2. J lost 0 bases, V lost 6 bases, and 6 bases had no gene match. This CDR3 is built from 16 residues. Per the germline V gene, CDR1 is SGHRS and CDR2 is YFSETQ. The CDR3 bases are TGCGCCAGCACAGGGGCTAGCGGGAGCTCCTACAATGAGCAGTTCTTC. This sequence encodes CASTGASGSSYNEQFF.

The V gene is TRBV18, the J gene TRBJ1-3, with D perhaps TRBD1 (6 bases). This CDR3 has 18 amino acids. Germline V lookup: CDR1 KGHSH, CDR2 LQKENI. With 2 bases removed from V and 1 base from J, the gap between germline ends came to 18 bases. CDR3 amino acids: CASSPIGIPGESGNTIYF. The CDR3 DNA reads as TGTGCCAGCTCACCAATAGGGATCCCAGGGGAGTCTGGAAACACCATATATTTT.

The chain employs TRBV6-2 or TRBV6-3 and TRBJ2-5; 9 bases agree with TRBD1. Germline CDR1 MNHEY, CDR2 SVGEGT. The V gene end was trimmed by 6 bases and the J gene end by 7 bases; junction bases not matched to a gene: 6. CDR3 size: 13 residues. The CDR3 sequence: CASSLDRGGTQYF. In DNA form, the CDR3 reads TGTGCCAGCAGCCTAGACAGGGGGGGGACCCAGTACTTC.

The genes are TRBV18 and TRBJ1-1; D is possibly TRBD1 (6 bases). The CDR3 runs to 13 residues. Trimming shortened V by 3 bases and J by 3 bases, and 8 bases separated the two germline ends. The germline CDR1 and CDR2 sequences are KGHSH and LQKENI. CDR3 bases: TGTGCCAGCTCACCCGGGACATACACTGAAGCTTTCTTT. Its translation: CASSPGTYTEAFF.

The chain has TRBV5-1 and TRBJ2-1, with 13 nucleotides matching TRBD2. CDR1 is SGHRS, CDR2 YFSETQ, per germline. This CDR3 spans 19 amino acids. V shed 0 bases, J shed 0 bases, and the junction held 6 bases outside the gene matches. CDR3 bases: TGCGCCAGCAGCTTGGTGCGACTAGCGGGGGGAATCTCCTACAATGAGCAGTTCTTC. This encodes CASSLVRLAGGISYNEQFF.